Below are 3 T cell receptor beta chains sequenced from a single sample in a study of T cell changes during pregnancy in multiple sclerosis (dated by TCRdb to the late 2010s). Preparation of the library involved the immunoSEQ multiplex PCR assay. TCRdb took this table from immuneACCESS and kept in-frame rearrangements with V and J called. Such tables lack part of the clones; where checked against another copy, unresolved V genes explain under half of the gap, and the rest is unexplained. Here the sample has about 40,000 clones; about 94% occur a single time. Of the sample, about 0.34% is held by the ten largest clones. The specimen comprised CD4+ T cells from peripheral blood mononuclear cells, sampled after pregnancy. Receptors were obtained from a female donor with multiple sclerosis, enrolled in a pregnancy study.

The chain links TRBV6-5 to TRBJ1-2; 7 nucleotides match TRBD1. The CDR3 has 15 residues. The germline CDR1 and CDR2 sequences are MNHEY and SVGAGI. Trimming at V came to 5 bases and at J to 0 bases, leaving 6 bases not matched to a gene. The CDR3, as DNA: TGTGCCAGCAGTCCTCAGGGGGGAGCTAACTATGGCTACACCTTC. This encodes CASSPQGGANYGYTF.

V usage is TRBV30 and J usage is TRBJ1-1; 7 nucleotides match TRBD1. V dropped 8 bases and J dropped 0; count of bases not matched to a gene: 18. The CDR3 extends over 17 amino acids. CDR1 is GTSNPN, CDR2 SVGIG, per germline (reference sequence). As DNA, the CDR3 is TGTGCCCACTTGGGGCGCAGGGGGTCCATCATGAACACTGAAGCTTTCTTT. As protein: CAHLGRRGSIMNTEAFF. The full variable domain, in which reference TRBV30 and TRBJ1-1 provide the parts outside the CDR3, is SQTIHQWPATLVQPVGSPLSLECTVEGTSNPNLYWYRQAAGRGLQLLFYSVGIGQISSEVPQNLSASRPQDRQFILSSKKLLLSDSGFYLCAHLGRRGSIMNTEAFFGQGTRLTVV.

This clone has a handful of counts. J is TRBJ2-5 and V is TRBV7-9; possible D gene TRBD2, 5 bases. This CDR3 contains 15 residues. Trimming shortened V by 4 bases and J by 4 bases, and 16 bases separated the two germline ends. Germline V gene sequence: CDR1 SEHNR, CDR2 FQNEAQ (reference sequence). CDR3 region: CASSSSRVGGETQYF. The CDR3 nucleotides are TGTGCCAGCAGCTCCTCTAGGGTAGGAGGAGAGACCCAGTACTTC. The full variable domain, in which reference TRBV7-9 and TRBJ2-5 provide the parts outside the CDR3, is DTGVSQNPRHKITKRGQNVTFRCDPISEHNRLYWYRQTLGQGPEFLTYFQNEAQLEKSRLLSDRFSAERPKGSFSTLEIQRTEQGDSAMYLCASSSSRVGGETQYFGPGTRLLVL.